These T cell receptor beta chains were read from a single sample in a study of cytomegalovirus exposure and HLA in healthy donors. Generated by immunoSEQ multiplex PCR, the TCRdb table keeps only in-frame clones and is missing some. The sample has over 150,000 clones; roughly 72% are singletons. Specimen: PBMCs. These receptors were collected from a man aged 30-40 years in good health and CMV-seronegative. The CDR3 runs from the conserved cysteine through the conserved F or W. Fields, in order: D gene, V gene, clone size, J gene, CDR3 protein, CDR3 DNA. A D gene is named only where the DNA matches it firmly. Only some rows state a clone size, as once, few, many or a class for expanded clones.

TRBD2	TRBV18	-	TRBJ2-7	CASSPPLAGEYEQYF	TGTGCCAGCTCACCACCCCTAGCGGGGGAATACGAGCAGTACTTC
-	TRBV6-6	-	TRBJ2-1	CASSPQGLADEQFF	TGTGCCAGCAGTCCTCAGGGTTTGGCAGATGAGCAGTTCTTC
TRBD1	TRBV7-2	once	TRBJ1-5	CASSPGQGEVNQPQHF	TGTGCCAGCAGCCCGGGACAGGGGGAGGTCAATCAGCCCCAGCATTTT
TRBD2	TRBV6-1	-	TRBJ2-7	CASSEEWTSNYEQYF	TGTGCCAGCAGTGAAGAATGGACTAGCAACTACGAGCAGTACTTC
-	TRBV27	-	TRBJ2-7	CASSSGGQQYF	TGTGCCAGCAGTTCCGGAGGTCAGCAGTACTTC
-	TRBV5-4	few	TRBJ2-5	CASSLRLDQETQYF	TGTGCCAGCAGCTTGAGACTAGATCAAGAGACCCAGTACTTC
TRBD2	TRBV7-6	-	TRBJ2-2	CASSLDGGGATGELFF	TGTGCCAGCAGCTTAGATGGCGGGGGGGCCACCGGGGAGCTGTTTTTT
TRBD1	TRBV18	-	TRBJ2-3	CASAPGQPNTDTQYF	TGTGCCAGCGCGCCGGGACAGCCAAACACAGATACGCAGTATTTT
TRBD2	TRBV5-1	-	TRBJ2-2	CASSAGLVIGELFF	TGCGCCAGCAGCGCGGGACTAGTTATCGGGGAGCTGTTTTTT
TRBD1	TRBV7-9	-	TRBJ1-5	CASSGGQAGQPQNF	TGTGCCAGCAGCGGAGGACAGGCGGGTCAGCCCCAGAATTTT
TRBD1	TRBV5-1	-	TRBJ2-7	CASSPRQGAAYEQYF	TGCGCCAGCAGCCCGAGACAGGGGGCAGCCTACGAGCAGTACTTC
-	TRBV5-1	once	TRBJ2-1	CASSLEPGDGSYNEQFF	TGCGCCAGCAGCTTAGAACCAGGGGATGGGTCCTACAATGAGCAGTTCTTC
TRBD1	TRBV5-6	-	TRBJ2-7	CASSSGTGPPYEQYF	TGTGCCAGCAGCTCGGGGACAGGGCCTCCCTACGAGCAGTACTTC
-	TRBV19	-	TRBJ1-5	CASSPGAKQKQPQHF	TGTGCCAGTAGTCCTGGTGCTAAGCAAAAGCAGCCCCAGCATTTT
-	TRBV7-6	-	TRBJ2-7	CASSPLARGHEQYF	TGTGCCAGCAGCCCCCTGGCCAGGGGCCACGAGCAGTACTTC
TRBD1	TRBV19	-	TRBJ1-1	CASSRSAGGHTEAFF	TGTGCCAGTAGTAGGTCAGCAGGGGGACACACTGAAGCTTTCTTT
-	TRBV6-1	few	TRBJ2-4	CASAYQENIQYF	TGTGCCAGCGCGTACCAGGAAAACATTCAGTACTTC
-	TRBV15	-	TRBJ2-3	CATSRGGGPDTQYF	TGTGCCACCAGCAGAGGGGGGGGCCCCGATACGCAGTATTTT
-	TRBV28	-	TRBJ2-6	CASSFNGGSGANVLTF	TGTGCCAGCAGTTTTAACGGGGGATCTGGGGCCAACGTCCTGACTTTC
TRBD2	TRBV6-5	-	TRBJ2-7	CASRGFRGAYEQYF	TGTGCCAGCAGGGGGTTTCGGGGGGCCTACGAGCAGTACTTC
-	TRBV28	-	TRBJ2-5	CASSFPADGEQYF	TGTGCCAGCAGTTTCCCTGCGGATGGGGAGCAGTACTTC
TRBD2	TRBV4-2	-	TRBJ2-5	CASSPTTSGGAETQYF	TGTGCCAGCAGCCCCACGACTAGCGGGGGGGCAGAGACCCAGTACTTC
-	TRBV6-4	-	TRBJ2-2	CASPYRAVGELFF	TGTGCCAGCCCGTACAGGGCCGTCGGGGAGCTGTTTTTT
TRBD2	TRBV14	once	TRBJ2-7	CASSQVTGGEQYF	TGTGCCAGCAGCCAAGTTACGGGGGGCGAGCAGTACTTC
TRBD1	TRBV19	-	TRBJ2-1	CASSPRPGQGINEQFF	TGTGCCAGTAGCCCCCGCCCGGGACAGGGCATTAATGAGCAGTTCTTC
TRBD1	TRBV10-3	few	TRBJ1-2	CAISLTGEGYTF	TGTGCCATCAGCCTTACAGGGGAGGGCTACACCTTC
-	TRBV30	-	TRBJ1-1	CAWSRGGSEAFF	TGTGCCTGGAGTCGGGGGGGCAGTGAAGCTTTCTTT
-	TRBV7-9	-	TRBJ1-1	CASSQTGYMNTEAFF	TGTGCCAGCAGCCAGACCGGGTATATGAACACTGAAGCTTTCTTT
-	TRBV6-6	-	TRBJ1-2	CASSHAAKLYGYTF	TGTGCCAGCAGTCATGCCGCGAAACTCTATGGCTACACCTTC
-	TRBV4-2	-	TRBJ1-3	CASSQDRTSSGNTIYF	TGTGCCAGCAGCCAAGATCGGACAAGCTCTGGAAACACCATATATTTT
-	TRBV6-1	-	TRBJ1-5	CASSGPTGSNQPQHF	TGTGCCAGCAGTGGGCCAACGGGGAGCAATCAGCCCCAGCATTTT
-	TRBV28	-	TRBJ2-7	CASSRTAYEQYF	TGTGCCAGCAGTCGCACTGCCTACGAGCAGTACTTC
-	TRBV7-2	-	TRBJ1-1	CASSGEVTEAFF	TGTGCCAGCAGCGGAGAAGTAACTGAAGCTTTCTTT
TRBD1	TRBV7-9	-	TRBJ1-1	CSSSFRGQDPTEAFF	TGTTCCAGCAGCTTTAGGGGACAGGACCCCACTGAAGCTTTCTTT
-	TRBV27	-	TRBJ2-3	CAVGGPSTDTQYF	TGTGCCGTCGGGGGGCCTAGCACAGATACGCAGTATTTT
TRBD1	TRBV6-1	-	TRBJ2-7	CASTRGQGRSEEQYF	TGTGCCAGCACCCGAGGACAGGGCCGCTCAGAGGAGCAGTACTTC
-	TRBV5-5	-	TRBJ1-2	CASSLAQANYGYTF	TGTGCCAGCAGCTTGGCTCAGGCTAACTATGGCTACACCTTC
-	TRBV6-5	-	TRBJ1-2	CASRDTLYGYTF	TGTGCCAGCAGGGACACACTCTATGGCTACACCTTC
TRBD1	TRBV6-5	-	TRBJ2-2	CASSYEDRGYTGELFF	TGTGCCAGCAGTTACGAGGACAGGGGGTACACCGGGGAGCTGTTTTTT
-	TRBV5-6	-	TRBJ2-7	CASSPGTNSYEQYF	TGTGCCAGCAGCCCCGGGACAAACTCCTACGAGCAGTACTTC
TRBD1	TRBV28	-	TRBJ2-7	CASSSLDRGGEQYF	TGTGCCAGCAGTTCGTTAGACAGGGGGGGTGAGCAGTACTTC
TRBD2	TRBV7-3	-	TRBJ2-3	CASSPGGGNTDTQYF	TGTGCCAGCAGTCCGGGAGGAGGGAACACAGATACGCAGTATTTT
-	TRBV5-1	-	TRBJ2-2	CASSLQGNTGELFF	TGCGCCAGCAGCCTGCAGGGTAACACCGGGGAGCTGTTTTTT
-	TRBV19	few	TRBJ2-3	CASSIGQDSTDTQYF	TGTGCCAGTAGTATAGGACAGGACAGCACAGATACGCAGTATTTT
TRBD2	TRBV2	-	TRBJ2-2	CASRGTSANTGELFF	TGTGCCAGCAGGGGGACTAGCGCGAACACCGGGGAGCTGTTTTTT
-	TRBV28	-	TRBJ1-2	CASSFQQGRGYTF	TGTGCCAGCAGTTTTCAACAGGGCCGTGGCTACACCTTC
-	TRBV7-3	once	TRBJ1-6	CASSLTGDTNSPLHF	TGTGCCAGCAGCTTAACAGGGGATACTAATTCACCCCTCCACTTT
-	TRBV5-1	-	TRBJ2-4	CASSSVRPGDIQYF	TGCGCCAGCAGCTCCGTCCGGCCCGGGGACATTCAGTACTTC